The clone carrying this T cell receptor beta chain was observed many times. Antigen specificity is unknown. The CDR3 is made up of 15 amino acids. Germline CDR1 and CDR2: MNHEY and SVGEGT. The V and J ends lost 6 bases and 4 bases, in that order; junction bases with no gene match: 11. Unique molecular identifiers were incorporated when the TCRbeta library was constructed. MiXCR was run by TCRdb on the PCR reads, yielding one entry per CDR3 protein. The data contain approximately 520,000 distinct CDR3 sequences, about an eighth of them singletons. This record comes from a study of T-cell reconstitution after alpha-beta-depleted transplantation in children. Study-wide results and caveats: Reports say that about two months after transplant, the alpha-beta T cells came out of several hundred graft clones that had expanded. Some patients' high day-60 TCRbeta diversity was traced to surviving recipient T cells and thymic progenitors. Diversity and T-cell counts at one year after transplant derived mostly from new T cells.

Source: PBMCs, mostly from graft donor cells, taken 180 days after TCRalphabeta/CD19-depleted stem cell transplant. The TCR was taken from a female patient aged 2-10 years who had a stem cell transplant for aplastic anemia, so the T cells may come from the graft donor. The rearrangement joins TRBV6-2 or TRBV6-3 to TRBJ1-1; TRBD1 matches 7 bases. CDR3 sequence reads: CASRVWTGPRTEAFF. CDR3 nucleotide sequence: TGTGCCAGCAGGGTTTGGACAGGTCCCCGCACTGAAGCTTTCTTT.